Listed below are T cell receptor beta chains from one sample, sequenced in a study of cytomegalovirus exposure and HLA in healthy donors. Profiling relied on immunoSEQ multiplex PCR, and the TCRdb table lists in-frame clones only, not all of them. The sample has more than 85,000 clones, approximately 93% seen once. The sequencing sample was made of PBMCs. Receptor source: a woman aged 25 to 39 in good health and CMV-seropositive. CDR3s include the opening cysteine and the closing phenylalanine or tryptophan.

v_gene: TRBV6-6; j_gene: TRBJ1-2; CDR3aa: CASNSRVSYGYTF
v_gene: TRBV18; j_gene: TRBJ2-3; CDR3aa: CASSQGTSGTLDTDTQYF
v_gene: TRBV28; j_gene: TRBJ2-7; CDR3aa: CATGTTTYEQYF
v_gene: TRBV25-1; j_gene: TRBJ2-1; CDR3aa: CASSDEFGFSGNEQFF
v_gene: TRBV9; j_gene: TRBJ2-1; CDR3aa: CASSVDGGEQFF
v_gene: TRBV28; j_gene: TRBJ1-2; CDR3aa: CASEQNYGYTF
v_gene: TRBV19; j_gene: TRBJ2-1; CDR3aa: CASNPGRSNEQFF
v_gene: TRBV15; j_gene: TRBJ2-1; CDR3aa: CATSGSTTSGSIYNEQFF
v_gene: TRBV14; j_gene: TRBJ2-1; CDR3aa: CASSQVAGWSYNEQFF
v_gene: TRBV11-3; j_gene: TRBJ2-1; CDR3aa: CASSPGTSGNDEQFF
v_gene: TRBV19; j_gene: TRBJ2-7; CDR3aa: CASSTGQGATVLYEQYF
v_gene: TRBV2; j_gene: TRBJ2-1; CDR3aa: CASSTRTTVRYNEQFF
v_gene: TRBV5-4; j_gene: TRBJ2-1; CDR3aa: CASSLGTTSASEQFF
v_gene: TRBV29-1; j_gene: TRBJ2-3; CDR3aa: CSVARRLARLSTDTQYF
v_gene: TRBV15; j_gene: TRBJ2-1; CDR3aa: CATSRGQTYNEQFF
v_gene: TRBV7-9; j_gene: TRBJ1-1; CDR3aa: CASRTGTGKEAFF
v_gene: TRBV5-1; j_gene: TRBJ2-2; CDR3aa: CASSSGTGAAGELFF
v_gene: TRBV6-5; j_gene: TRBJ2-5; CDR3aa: CASSYQGTGSQYF
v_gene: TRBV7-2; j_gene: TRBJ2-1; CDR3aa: CASSGGLAGYEQFF
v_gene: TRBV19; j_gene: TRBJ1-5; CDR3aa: CASSKEGSRRNQPQHF
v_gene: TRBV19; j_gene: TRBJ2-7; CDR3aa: CASSSGRAYEQYF
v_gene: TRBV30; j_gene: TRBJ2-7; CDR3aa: CAWSEGLGEQYF
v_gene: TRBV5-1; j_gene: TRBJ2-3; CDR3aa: CASSFGLAGGPGDTQYF
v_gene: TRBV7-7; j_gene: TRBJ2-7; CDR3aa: CASSLWTGDEQYF
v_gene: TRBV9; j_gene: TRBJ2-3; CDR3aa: CASNNDKSTDTQYF
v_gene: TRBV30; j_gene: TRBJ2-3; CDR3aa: CGTSGYTDTQYF
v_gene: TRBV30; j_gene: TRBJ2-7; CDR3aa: CAWSATSGRAVSYEQYF
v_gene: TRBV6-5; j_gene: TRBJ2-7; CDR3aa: CASSLGTGGSYEQYF
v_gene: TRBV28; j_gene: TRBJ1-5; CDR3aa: CASSGGPRTGSVDQPQHF
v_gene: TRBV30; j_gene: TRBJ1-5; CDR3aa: CACKIGTGVGQPQHF
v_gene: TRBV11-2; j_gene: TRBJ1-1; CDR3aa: CASSRRTGMNTEAFF
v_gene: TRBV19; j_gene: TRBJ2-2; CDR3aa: CASSAGLVNTGELFF
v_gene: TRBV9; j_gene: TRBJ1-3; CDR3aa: CASSSTGSDSGNTIYF
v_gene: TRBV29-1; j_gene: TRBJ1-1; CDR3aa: CSVQARMNTEAFF
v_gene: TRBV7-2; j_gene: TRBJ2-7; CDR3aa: CASSLLRGGQYF
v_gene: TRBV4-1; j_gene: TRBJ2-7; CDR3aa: CASRQIAGLAGGVGSYEQYF
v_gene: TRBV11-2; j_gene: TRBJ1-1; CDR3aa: CASSLAGTGGSPEAFF
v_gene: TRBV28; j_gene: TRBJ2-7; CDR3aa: CASSLWAATKNYEQYF
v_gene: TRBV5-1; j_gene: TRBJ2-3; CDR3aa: CASRSVSTDTQYF
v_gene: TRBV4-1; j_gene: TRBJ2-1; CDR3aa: CASSQLAGENNEQFF
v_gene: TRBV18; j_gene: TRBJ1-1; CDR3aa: CASSPLGGITEAFF
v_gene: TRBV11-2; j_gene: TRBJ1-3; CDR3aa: CASSAQQGVSGNTIYF
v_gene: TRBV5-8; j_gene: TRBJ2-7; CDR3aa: CASSFQLAGVGGLSVGEQYF